This entry lists 26 T cell receptor beta chains sequenced from one sample in a study of T-cell reconstitution after alpha-beta-depleted transplantation in children (dated by TCRdb to the mid-2010s). Library method: PCR. The listed sequencing device is Illumina HiSeq 2500. To normalize quantification of the TCRbeta repertoire, the TCR libraries were built with molecular barcoding that relied on unique molecular identifiers. TCRdb cleaned the public reads at Q25 with fastp, built clones with MiXCR and kept in-frame beta chains. Every distinct CDR3 protein forms one entry, paired with its most common genes and DNA. For this sample there are about 590,000 distinct CDR3 sequences; 10% to 15% appear just once. The ten largest clones represent around 2.2% of the sample. The treatment or condition label on this specimen signifies: allogeneic hematopoietic cell transplantation with graft depleted of TCRalphabeta T cells and CD19 B cells.

This sample comprised PBMCs, mostly from graft donor cells, obtained 360 days after TCRalphabeta/CD19-depleted stem cell transplant. The receptors were gathered from a male patient aged 5 to 17 who had a stem cell transplant for acute myeloid leukemia, so the T cells may come from the graft donor.

The CDR3 is CASSLEPGQLVSPLHF. The CDR3 DNA reads as TGCGCCAGCAGCTTGGAGCCGGGACAACTAGTTTCACCCCTCCACTTT. The rearrangement joins TRBV5-1 to TRBJ1-6; tentatively, D is TRBD1 (6 bases). This CDR3 has 16 amino acids. CDR1 SGHRS and CDR2 YFSETQ come from the germline V gene. Trimming took 0 bases from V and 9 from J, leaving 16 bases between them.

This clonotype has just a few counts. The chain is built from TRBV28 and TRBJ2-2; TRBD1 aligns across 12 bases. V dropped 5 bases and J dropped 5; count of bases not matched to a gene: 21. Germline assignment: CDR1 MDHEN and CDR2 SYDVKM. This CDR3 comprises 21 residues. This chain's CDR3 is CASSPLRDRGHGGGRTGELFF. In nucleotides, the CDR3 is TGTGCCAGCAGTCCGCTCCGGGACAGGGGGCATGGCGGTGGGAGGACCGGGGAGCTGTTTTTT.

A few counts support this clonotype. This sequence joins TRBV27 and TRBJ2-3; 7 bases line up with TRBD2. V shed 5 bases and J 4 bases; nucleotides not matched to a gene: 12. Germline values: CDR1 MNHEY, CDR2 SMNVEV (reference sequence). The length of the CDR3 is 16 residues. CDR3 in amino acids: CASSRGGPLLPDTQYF. CDR3 DNA: TGTGCCAGCAGTCGCGGGGGTCCTCTCTTACCAGATACGCAGTATTTT.

Many counts were recorded for this clonotype. The V gene is TRBV27, the J gene TRBJ2-7, with TRBD2 identical over 8 bases. The CDR3 is 14 amino acids. In germline, CDR1 is MNHEY, CDR2 SMNVEV (reference sequence). V shed 3 bases, J shed 3 bases, and the junction held 4 bases outside the gene matches. DNA of the CDR3: TGTGCCAGCAGTTTTTCGACTAGCGACTACGAGCAGTACTTC. Amino acid sequence: CASSFSTSDYEQYF.

This clonotype showed up just a few times. The V and J genes are TRBV6-1 and TRBJ2-7; the match to TRBD2 covers 10 bases. The germline V gene has CDR1 MNHNS and CDR2 SASEGT. The V gene end was trimmed by 8 bases and the J gene end by 2 bases; junction bases not matched to a gene: 9. The CDR3 is 15 residues long. The CDR3: CASSKSSGRAYEQYF. The CDR3 DNA follows: TGTGCCAGCTCTAAGAGCAGCGGGAGGGCCTACGAGCAGTACTTC.

At least ten counts were recorded for this clonotype. The J gene is TRBJ2-1, the V gene TRBV7-3; 8 bases align to TRBD2. The length of the CDR3 is 15 residues. CDR1 and CDR2 (germline): SGHTA, FQGTGA. V dropped 5 bases and J dropped 4; count of bases not matched to a gene: 7. In nucleotides, the CDR3 is TGTGCCAGCAGCCCGGGAGGGCGCAGATACAATGAGCAGTTCTTC. As protein: CASSPGGRRYNEQFF.

Many counts were recorded for this clonotype. The chain carries TRBV5-1 and TRBJ2-7; 11 bases are a match to TRBD2. CDR3 length: 18 residues. V shed 0 bases, J shed 3 bases, and the junction held 11 bases outside the gene matches. The germline V gene encodes CDR1 SGHRS and CDR2 YFSETQ. The CDR3 DNA reads as TGCGCCAGCAGCTTGGATAGCGGGAGGGCCACTTTCTTCTACGAGCAGTACTTC. This translates into CASSLDSGRATFFYEQYF. Full variable domain (outside the CDR3, taken from reference TRBV5-1 and TRBJ2-7): KAGVTQTPRYLIKTRGQQVTLSCSPISGHRSVSWYQQTPGQGLQFLFEYFSETQRNKGNFPGRFSGRQFSNSRSEMNVSTLELGDSALYLCASSLDSGRATFFYEQYFGPGTRLTVT.

This rearrangement joins TRBV5-4 to TRBJ2-1; TRBD2 matches 7 bases. The junction had 9 bases not matched to a gene; V was cut back by 1 base and J by 2 bases. This CDR3 region has 17 residues. CDR1 is SGHNT, CDR2 YYREEE, per germline (reference sequence). The CDR3 DNA sequence: TGTGCCAGCAGCTTGAAGCGTCTAGCGGTTACCTACAATGAGCAGTTCTTC. Residues: CASSLKRLAVTYNEQFF.

This clonotype was counted at least ten times. The rearrangement links TRBV12-3 or TRBV12-4 to TRBJ2-7; possibly TRBD2 for D (6 bases). V shed 6 bases and J shed 6 bases, with 18 bases lying between them. The CDR3 sequence is 14 residues long. CDR3 loop: CASRLGLANREQYF. DNA of the CDR3: TGTGCCAGCAGGCTGGGACTGGCCAATCGCGAGCAGTACTTC.

This clonotype was seen more than once but under ten times. J is TRBJ2-5 and V is TRBV27, with D unclear. The germline gives CDR1 MNHEY, CDR2 SMNVEV (reference sequence). This CDR3 contains 14 residues. V was shortened by 6 bases and J by 5 bases, with 16 bases between the two germline ends. The CDR3 bases are TGTGCCAGCAGAAGAGCCCAGGAGAGGGAGACCCAGTACTTC. Residues: CASRRAQERETQYF.

The chain recombines TRBV30 with TRBJ2-1; D is perhaps TRBD2 (5 bases). The CDR3 covers 13 residues. V was trimmed by 3 bases and J by 9 bases, leaving 15 bases between them. Germline V gene sequence: CDR1 GTSNPN, CDR2 SVGIG (reference sequence). CDR3 protein: CAWRWGALSEQFF. For the CDR3, the DNA is TGTGCCTGGAGGTGGGGAGCTTTGAGTGAGCAGTTCTTC.

This clonotype was found a few times. CDR3 amino acids: CSAAGTGHEQYF. Written as DNA, the CDR3 is TGCAGTGCCGCCGGGACAGGCCACGAGCAGTACTTC. The gene calls are TRBV20-1 and TRBJ2-7; TRBD1 matches 8 bases. J was trimmed by 5 bases and V by 6 bases; bases with no gene match: 6. This CDR3 is 12 amino acids long. The germline gives CDR1 DFQATT, CDR2 SNEGSKA (reference sequence).

This clonotype has a handful of counts. The chain carries TRBV19 and TRBJ2-1; D perhaps matches TRBD1 (6 bases). V gave up 1 base and J gave up 4 bases, with 20 bases separating them. Germline loops: CDR1 LNHDA, CDR2 SQIVND (reference sequence). This CDR3 region has 18 residues. CDR3 amino acids: CASSIATDSSGVYNEQFF. CDR3 in DNA: TGTGCCAGTAGTATAGCCACGGACTCTTCAGGGGTGTACAATGAGCAGTTCTTC.

This clonotype showed up many times. The V and J genes are TRBV15 and TRBJ2-1, with 11 bases fitting TRBD2. The CDR3 totals 18 residues. Trimming removed 0 bases from V and 4 bases from J; junction bases left unmatched: 8. CDR1 LNHNV and CDR2 YYDKDF come from the germline V gene (reference sequence). CDR3 bases: TGTGCCACCAGCAGAGAGCCGCCAGGGACTAGCGGATACAATGAGCAGTTCTTC. Residues: CATSREPPGTSGYNEQFF.

This clonotype came up a few times. The rearrangement joins TRBV7-3 to TRBJ2-7, with D perhaps assigned TRBD1 or TRBD2 (6 bases each). The CDR3 is made up of 15 amino acids. The germline V gene has CDR1 SGHTA and CDR2 FQGTGA. Deletions cut 1 base from V and 2 bases from J, with 12 bases between. CDR3 coding DNA: TGTGCCAGCAGCTTAATATCGGGGGCCACCTACGAGCAGTACTTC. Its protein is CASSLISGATYEQYF.

There are a few counts of this clonotype. The CDR3 reads CASRTKRLAGLAPLDEQFF. The CDR3 bases are TGTGCCAGCAGAACAAAACGACTAGCGGGTTTAGCCCCCCTCGATGAGCAGTTCTTC. The V gene is TRBV7-8, the J gene TRBJ2-1; 10 nucleotides align to TRBD2. Germline assignment: CDR1 SGHVS and CDR2 FQNEAQ. This CDR3 has 19 residues. J was trimmed by 8 bases and V by 6 bases; bases with no gene match: 22.

This clonotype was seen more than once but under ten times. The chain couples TRBV5-1 to TRBJ1-2, with 12 bases identical to TRBD1. CDR1 SGHRS and CDR2 YFSETQ come from the germline V gene. The CDR3 extends over 16 amino acids. V trimming: 4 bases; J trimming: 1 base; junction bases outside the gene matches: 5. CDR3 sequence reads: CASSPGTGGFNYGYTF. The CDR3 DNA sequence: TGCGCCAGCAGCCCCGGGACAGGGGGCTTTAACTATGGCTACACCTTC. Filled out from reference TRBV5-1 and TRBJ1-2, the complete variable domain reads KAGVTQTPRYLIKTRGQQVTLSCSPISGHRSVSWYQQTPGQGLQFLFEYFSETQRNKGNFPGRFSGRQFSNSRSEMNVSTLELGDSALYLCASSPGTGGFNYGYTFGSGTRLTVV.

The chain employs TRBV4-2 and TRBJ2-2; D gene ambiguous. Germline V gene lookup returns CDR1 LGHNA and CDR2 YNFKEQ. The CDR3 consists of 15 residues. V was trimmed by 1 base and J by 3 bases, leaving 9 bases between them. CDR3: CASSQVGWDTGELFF. DNA of the CDR3: TGTGCCAGCAGCCAAGTGGGTTGGGACACCGGGGAGCTGTTTTTT.

This clonotype has a handful of counts. J is TRBJ2-2 and V is TRBV6-5; TRBD2 matches at 7 bases. Germline CDR1 and CDR2: MNHEY and SVGAGI. The CDR3 loop spans 16 amino acids. The junction had 6 bases not matched to a gene; V was cut back by 1 base and J by 4 bases. CDR3 amino acids: CASSYWPLAATGELFF. The DNA of the CDR3 is TGTGCCAGCAGTTACTGGCCTCTAGCGGCCACCGGGGAGCTGTTTTTT.

The chain uses TRBV18 and TRBJ1-6; TRBD1 matches 11 bases. Germline values: CDR1 KGHSH, CDR2 LQKENI. V lost 2 bases and J lost 11; bases outside the gene matches: 5. The CDR3 is 15 amino acids. CDR3 loop: CASSPVPGQGAPLHF. The CDR3 DNA follows: TGTGCCAGCTCACCAGTCCCGGGACAGGGGGCACCCCTCCACTTT.

This clonotype has just a few counts. The chain has TRBV4-3 and TRBJ2-7; 10 nucleotides agree with TRBD2. The ends lost 3 bases at V and 4 bases at J; junction bases unmatched: 9. The CDR3 is 16 amino acids. CDR1 and CDR2 (germline): LGHNA, YSLEER. The CDR3 sequence: CASSHALAGALYEQYF. The DNA of the CDR3 is TGCGCCAGCAGCCATGCCCTAGCGGGAGCGTTATACGAGCAGTACTTC.

This clonotype showed up just a few times. The chain employs TRBV3-1 and TRBJ2-7; D is uncertain. Per the germline V gene, CDR1 is LGHDT and CDR2 is YNNKEL (reference sequence). This CDR3 is built from 15 residues. With 0 bases removed from V and 4 bases from J, the gap between germline ends came to 13 bases. CDR3 nucleotide sequence: TGTGCCAGCAGCCAAGATGTGGGTAGACCGTACGAGCAGTACTTC. It encodes CASSQDVGRPYEQYF.

This clonotype has more than one count but fewer than ten. The gene calls are TRBV29-1 and TRBJ1-5; tentatively, D is TRBD1 (6 bases). Trimming shortened V by 6 bases and J by 7 bases, and 16 bases separated the two germline ends. The CDR3 has 13 amino acids. Germline CDR1 reads SQVTM; CDR2 reads ANQGSEA. CDR3 loop: CSVGGPGSQPQHF. DNA for the CDR3: TGCAGCGTGGGGGGCCCGGGGTCCCAGCCCCAGCATTTT.

V usage is TRBV20-1 and J usage is TRBJ2-3, with D uncertain. The CDR3 covers 12 residues. Germline values: CDR1 DFQATT, CDR2 SNEGSKA (reference sequence). Trimming cost V 3 bases and J 4 bases, with 8 bases left between them. CDR3 coding DNA: TGCAGTGCTAGCCCCGAGGCAGATACGCAGTATTTT. This translates into CSASPEADTQYF.

For the CDR3, the DNA is TGTGCCAGCAGTCCCGGGCCCCCGGTAAGATCACCCCTCCACTTT. This gives the protein CASSPGPPVRSPLHF. This chain uses TRBV12-3 or TRBV12-4 with TRBJ1-6, with no clear D. The CDR3 runs 15 residues. Trimming shortened V by 5 bases and J by 10 bases, and 18 bases separated the two germline ends.

This clonotype was seen at least ten times. V usage is TRBV29-1 and J usage is TRBJ2-1; D possibly corresponds to TRBD2 (6 bases). V was pared by 6 bases and J by 0 bases, with 12 bases between. Germline CDR1 and CDR2: SQVTM and ANQGSEA. The CDR3 totals 14 residues. The CDR3 loop is CSVGTPGSYNEQFF. The DNA for the CDR3 is TGCAGCGTAGGGACTCCGGGCTCCTACAATGAGCAGTTCTTC.